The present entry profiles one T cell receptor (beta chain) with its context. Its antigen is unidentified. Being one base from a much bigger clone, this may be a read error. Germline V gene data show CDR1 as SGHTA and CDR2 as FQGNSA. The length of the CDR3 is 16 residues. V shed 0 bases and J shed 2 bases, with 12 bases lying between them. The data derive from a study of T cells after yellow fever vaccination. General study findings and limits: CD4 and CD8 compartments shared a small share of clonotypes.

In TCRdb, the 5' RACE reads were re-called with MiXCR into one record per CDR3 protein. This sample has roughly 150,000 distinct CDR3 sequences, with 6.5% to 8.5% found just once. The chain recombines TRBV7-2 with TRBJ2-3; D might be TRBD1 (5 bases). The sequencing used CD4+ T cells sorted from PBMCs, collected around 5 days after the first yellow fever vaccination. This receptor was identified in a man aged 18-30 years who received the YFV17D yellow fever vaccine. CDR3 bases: TGTGCCAGCAGCTTAGCACATGGGGCCATCACAGATACGCAGTATTTT. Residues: CASSLAHGAITDTQYF.